Presented here are 4 T cell receptor beta chains from one specimen sequenced in a study of identifying expanded T cells in peripheral blood. The repertoire was sequenced with immunoSEQ multiplex PCR; TCRdb's copy has only in-frame clones and lacks some. This sample has 85,000 to 100,000 clones, with about 91% found just once. The source material was blood. The receptors were gathered from a person aged 18-69 years in good health.

J is TRBJ1-3 and V is TRBV6-5; D remains ambiguous. The germline gives CDR1 MNHEY, CDR2 SVGAGI. The V end lost 6 bases, the J end lost 0 bases, and 12 bases lay between the germline ends. CDR3 length equals 15 residues. The CDR3: CASSQDEFSGNTIYF. The CDR3 DNA sequence: TGTGCCAGCAGCCAAGACGAATTCTCTGGAAACACCATATATTTT.

V and J are TRBV19 and TRBJ2-1, with D perhaps matching TRBD1 (6 bases). The germline V and J ends were trimmed by 4 bases and 5 bases, with 15 bases remaining between them. The CDR3 has 15 amino acids. CDR1 is LNHDA, CDR2 SQIVND, per germline (reference sequence). CDR3 bases: TGTGCCAGTAGTACCCCGGTGGACAGCAACAATGAGCAGTTCTTC. Translation gives CASSTPVDSNNEQFF.

CDR3 amino acids: CASSSPDRGPSEQYF. As DNA, the CDR3 is TGCGCCAGCAGCTCCCCGGACAGGGGACCCAGCGAGCAGTACTTC. The rearrangement uses TRBV5-1 and TRBJ2-7; 9 bases align to TRBD1. Germline V gene lookup returns CDR1 SGHRS and CDR2 YFSETQ. The J segment lost 6 bases and the V segment lost 3 bases, leaving 10 bases of the junction unmatched. The CDR3 contains 15 residues.

The table lists this clone with a count of one. The J gene is TRBJ2-3, the V gene TRBV4-2; 7 bases line up with TRBD2. The CDR3 totals 18 residues. Germline V gives CDR1 LGHNA, CDR2 YNFKEQ. Unmatched junction bases numbered 13, after V lost 4 bases and J lost 0 bases. The CDR3 DNA reads TGTGCCAGCAGCCCCGAGTCGGGGGGAGGGCTTAGCACAGATACGCAGTATTTT. Its translation: CASSPESGGGLSTDTQYF.